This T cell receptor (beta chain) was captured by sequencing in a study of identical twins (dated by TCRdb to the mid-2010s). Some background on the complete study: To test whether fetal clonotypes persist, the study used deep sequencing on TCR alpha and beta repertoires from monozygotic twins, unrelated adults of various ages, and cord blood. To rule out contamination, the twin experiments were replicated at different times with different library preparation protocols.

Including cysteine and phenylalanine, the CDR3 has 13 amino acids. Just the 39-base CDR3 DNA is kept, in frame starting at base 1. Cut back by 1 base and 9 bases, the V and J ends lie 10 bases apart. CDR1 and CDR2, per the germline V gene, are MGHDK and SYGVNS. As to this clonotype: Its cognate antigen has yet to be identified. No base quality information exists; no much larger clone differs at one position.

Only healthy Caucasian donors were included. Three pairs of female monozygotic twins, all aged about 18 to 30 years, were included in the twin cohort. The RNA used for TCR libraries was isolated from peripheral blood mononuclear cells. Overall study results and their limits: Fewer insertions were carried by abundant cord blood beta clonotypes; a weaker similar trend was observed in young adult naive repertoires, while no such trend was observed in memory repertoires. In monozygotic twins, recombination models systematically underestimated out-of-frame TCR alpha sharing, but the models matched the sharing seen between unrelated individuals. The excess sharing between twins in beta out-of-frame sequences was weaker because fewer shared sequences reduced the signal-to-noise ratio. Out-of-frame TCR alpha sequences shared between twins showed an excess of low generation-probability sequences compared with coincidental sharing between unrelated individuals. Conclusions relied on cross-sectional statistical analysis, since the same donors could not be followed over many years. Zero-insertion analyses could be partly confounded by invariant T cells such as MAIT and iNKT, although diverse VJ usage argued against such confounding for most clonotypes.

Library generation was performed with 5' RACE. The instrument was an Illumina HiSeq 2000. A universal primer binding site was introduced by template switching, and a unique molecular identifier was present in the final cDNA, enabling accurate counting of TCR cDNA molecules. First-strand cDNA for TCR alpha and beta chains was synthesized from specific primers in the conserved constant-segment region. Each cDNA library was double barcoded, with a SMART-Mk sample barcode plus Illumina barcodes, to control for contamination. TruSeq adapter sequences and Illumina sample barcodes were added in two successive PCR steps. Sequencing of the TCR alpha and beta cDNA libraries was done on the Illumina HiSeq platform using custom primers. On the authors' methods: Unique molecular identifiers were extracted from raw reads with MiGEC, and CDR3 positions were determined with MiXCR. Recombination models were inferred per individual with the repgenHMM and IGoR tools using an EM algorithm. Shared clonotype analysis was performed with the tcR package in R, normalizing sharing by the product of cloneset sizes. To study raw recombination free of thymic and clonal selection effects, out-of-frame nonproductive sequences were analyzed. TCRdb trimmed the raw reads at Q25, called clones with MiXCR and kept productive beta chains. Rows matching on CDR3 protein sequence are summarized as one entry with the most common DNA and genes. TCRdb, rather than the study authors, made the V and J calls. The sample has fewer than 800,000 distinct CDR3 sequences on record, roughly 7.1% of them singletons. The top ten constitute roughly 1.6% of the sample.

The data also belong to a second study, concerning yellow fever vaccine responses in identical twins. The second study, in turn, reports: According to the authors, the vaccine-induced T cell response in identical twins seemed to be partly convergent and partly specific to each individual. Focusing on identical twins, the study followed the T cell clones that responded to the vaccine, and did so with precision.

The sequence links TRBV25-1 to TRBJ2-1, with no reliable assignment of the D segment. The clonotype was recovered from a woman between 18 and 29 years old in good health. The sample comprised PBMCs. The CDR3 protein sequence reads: CASSEWGGIEQFF. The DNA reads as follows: TGTGCCAGCAGTGAATGGGGTGGTATTGAGCAGTTCTTC.